The entry below describes one TCR beta chain. No antigen is known for it. CDR3 length equals 16 residues. Germline V gives CDR1 SGHTA, CDR2 FQGNSA. V lost 3 bases to trimming and J lost 7 bases; unmatched junction nucleotides: 6. Use of 60 Vbeta and 13 Jbeta primers characterized the PCR. Repertoires were generated with immunoSEQ multiplex PCR, while TCRdb's copy carries only in-frame clones and drops some. The table records 170,000 or so clones, about four fifths of them present only once. This specimen comes from a study of cytomegalovirus exposure and HLA in healthy donors. Study-wide findings and caveats: In a later analysis, at a false discovery rate of 0.05, approximately 15,000 TCR beta sequences matched HLA alleles. Later, an analysis found that common viral pathogens appeared to be linked with several of the most significant clusters. By HLA locus, TCR association rates varied in a later analysis, with DRB1 showing the most and HLA-C the fewest.

Source material: PBMCs. The rearrangement links TRBV7-2 to TRBJ2-1, with 13 bases identical to TRBD2. This TCR came from a man aged 25 to 40 in good health and CMV-seropositive. The CDR3 region is CASSFGLAGVQNEQFF. DNA for the CDR3: TGTGCCAGCAGCTTTGGACTAGCGGGAGTACAAAATGAGCAGTTCTTC. The full variable domain, rest sourced from reference TRBV7-2 and TRBJ2-1, is GAGVSQSPSNKVTEKGKDVELRCDPISGHTALYWYRQSLGQGLEFLIYFQGNSAPDKSGLPSDRFSAERTGGSVSTLTIQRTQQEDSAVYLCASSFGLAGVQNEQFFGPGTRLTVL.